The rows below give T cell receptor beta chains drawn from one sample of a study of T cell responses to AZD1222 COVID-19 vaccine. Measured with immunoSEQ multiplex PCR; TCRdb has only the in-frame clones, and not every one. The table has 100,000 to 150,000 clones, 88% seen once. The sample in question was peripheral blood, obtained on day 0 of AZD1222 vaccination. The receptors originated from an adult in good health. CDR3s include the opening cysteine and the closing phenylalanine or tryptophan. The D gene is left open where the match is weak. Rows may omit the clone size; those that give it use once, few, many or a size class.

D	V	J	size	DNA	CDR3
TRBD1	TRBV3-1/TRBV3-2	TRBJ1-1	few	TGTGCCAGCAGTGGACAGGGGTGGACTGAAGCTTTCTTT	CASSGQGWTEAFF
-	TRBV6-5	TRBJ2-7	-	TGTGCCAGCAGTTACTCGACCGACTACGAGCAGTACTTC	CASSYSTDYEQYF
-	TRBV27	TRBJ1-5	-	TGTGCCAGCAGTCCCCGCCGGGACTTAAGCAATCAGCCCCAGCATTTT	CASSPRRDLSNQPQHF
-	TRBV19	TRBJ2-7	-	TGTGCCAGTAGTAGCTGGGGACGGGGAAGCTCCTACGAGCAGTACTTC	CASSSWGRGSSYEQYF
TRBD2	TRBV9	TRBJ2-1	-	TGTGCCAGCAGCGTAGCGGTGGGACTAGCGGGAGTTCAGGCGGAATACAATGAGCAGTTCTTC	CASSVAVGLAGVQAEYNEQFF
-	TRBV7-3	TRBJ2-3	-	TGTGCCAGCAGCTTAATGCGGGCTAGCACAGATACGCAGTATTTT	CASSLMRASTDTQYF
TRBD1	TRBV28	TRBJ1-1	-	TGTGCCAGCAGTGACGGACAGGGGAGGACTGAAGCTTTCTTT	CASSDGQGRTEAFF
TRBD1	TRBV2	TRBJ1-5	-	TGTGCCAGCAGTGTGGAGGGGGCGAGGAGCAATCAGCCCCAGCATTTT	CASSVEGARSNQPQHF
TRBD2	TRBV9	TRBJ2-3	-	TGTGCCAGCAGCGTGGCGGGAGGGCAGGCAGATACGCAGTATTTT	CASSVAGGQADTQYF
TRBD1	TRBV4-1	TRBJ1-5	-	TGCGCCAGCAGCCAAATAATGGGGACAGTCGATCAGCCCCAGCATTTT	CASSQIMGTVDQPQHF
-	TRBV4-3	TRBJ2-7	-	TGCGCCAGCAGCCAAGCTGCACAGAACTACGAGCAGTACTTC	CASSQAAQNYEQYF
-	TRBV28	TRBJ2-5	-	TGTGCCAGCAGTTCGAGCGGAGAGACCCAGTACTTC	CASSSSGETQYF
-	TRBV7-2	TRBJ2-2	-	TGTGCCAGCAGCGCTGCTCGGGAGCTGTTTTTT	CASSAARELFF
-	TRBV7-8	TRBJ2-7	-	TGTGCCAGCAGCCCGATCTCTTCCTACGAGCAGTACTTC	CASSPISSYEQYF
-	TRBV6-5	TRBJ1-5	-	TGTGCCAGCAGTCCAGACAGGCACCAGCCCCAGCATTTT	CASSPDRHQPQHF
-	TRBV6-5	TRBJ2-1	-	TGTGCCAGCAGTTACTTCCAGGGTATTTCCTACAATGAGCAGTTCTTC	CASSYFQGISYNEQFF
TRBD1	TRBV9	TRBJ2-5	-	TGTGCCAGCAGCCCGCGGGCTCGGGACAGGGTTGAGACCCAGTACTTC	CASSPRARDRVETQYF
-	TRBV5-6	TRBJ1-3	-	TGTGCCAGCAGCTCCACCTACGGATACGGAAACACCATATATTTT	CASSSTYGYGNTIYF